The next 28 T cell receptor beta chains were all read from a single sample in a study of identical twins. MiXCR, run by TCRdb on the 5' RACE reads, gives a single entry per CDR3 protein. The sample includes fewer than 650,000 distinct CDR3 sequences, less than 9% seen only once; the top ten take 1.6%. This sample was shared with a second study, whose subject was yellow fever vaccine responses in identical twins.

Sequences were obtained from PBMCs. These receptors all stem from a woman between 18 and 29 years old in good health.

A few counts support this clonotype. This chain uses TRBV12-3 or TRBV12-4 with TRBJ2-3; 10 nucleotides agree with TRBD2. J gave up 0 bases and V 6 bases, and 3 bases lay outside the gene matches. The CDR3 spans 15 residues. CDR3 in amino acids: CASRGLAASTDTQYF. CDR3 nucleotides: TGTGCCAGCAGAGGACTAGCGGCTAGCACAGATACGCAGTATTTT.

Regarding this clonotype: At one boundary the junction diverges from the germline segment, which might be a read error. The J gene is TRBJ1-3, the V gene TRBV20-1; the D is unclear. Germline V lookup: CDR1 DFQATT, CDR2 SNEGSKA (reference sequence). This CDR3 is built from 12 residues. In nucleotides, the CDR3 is TGCAGTGCTGGAGACGCAGGAAACACCATATATTTT. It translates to CSAGDAGNTIYF.

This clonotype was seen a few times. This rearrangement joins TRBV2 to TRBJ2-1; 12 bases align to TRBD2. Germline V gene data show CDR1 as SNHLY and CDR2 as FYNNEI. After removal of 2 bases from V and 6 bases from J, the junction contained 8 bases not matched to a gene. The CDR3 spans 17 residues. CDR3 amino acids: CASSESRTSGGPNEQFF. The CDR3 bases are TGTGCCAGCAGTGAATCGAGAACTAGCGGGGGGCCCAATGAGCAGTTCTTC.

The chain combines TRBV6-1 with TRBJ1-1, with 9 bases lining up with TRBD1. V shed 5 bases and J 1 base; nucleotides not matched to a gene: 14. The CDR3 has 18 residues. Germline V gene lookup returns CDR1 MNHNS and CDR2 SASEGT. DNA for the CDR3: TGTGCCAGCAGTACCCAACCGGGACAGGGAATTTGGAACACTGAAGCTTTCTTT. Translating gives CASSTQPGQGIWNTEAFF.

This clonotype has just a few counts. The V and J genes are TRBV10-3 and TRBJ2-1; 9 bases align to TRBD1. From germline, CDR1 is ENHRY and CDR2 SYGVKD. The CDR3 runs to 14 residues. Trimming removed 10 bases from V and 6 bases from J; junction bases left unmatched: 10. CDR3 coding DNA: TGTGCCACCGCACAGGGGGCGACCGGCAATGAGCAGTTCTTC. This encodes CATAQGATGNEQFF.

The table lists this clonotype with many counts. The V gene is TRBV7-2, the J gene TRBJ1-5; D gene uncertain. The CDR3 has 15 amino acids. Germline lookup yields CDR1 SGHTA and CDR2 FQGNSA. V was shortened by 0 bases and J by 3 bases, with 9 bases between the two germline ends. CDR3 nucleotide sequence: TGTGCCAGCAGCTTAGCTCGTAGCCCCAATCAGCCCCAGCATTTT. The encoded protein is CASSLARSPNQPQHF. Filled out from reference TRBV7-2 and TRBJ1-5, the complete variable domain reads GAGVSQSPSNKVTEKGKDVELRCDPISGHTALYWYRQSLGQGLEFLIYFQGNSAPDKSGLPSDRFSAERTGGSVSTLTIQRTQQEDSAVYLCASSLARSPNQPQHFGDGTRLSIL.

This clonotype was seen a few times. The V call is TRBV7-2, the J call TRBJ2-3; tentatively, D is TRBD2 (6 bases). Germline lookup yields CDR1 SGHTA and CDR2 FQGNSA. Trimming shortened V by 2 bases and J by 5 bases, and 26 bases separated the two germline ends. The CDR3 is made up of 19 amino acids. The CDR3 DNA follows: TGTGCCAGCAGCTTATCGTCTGGGGTCGCGGGGATAACGGGAGATACGCAGTATTTT. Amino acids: CASSLSSGVAGITGDTQYF.

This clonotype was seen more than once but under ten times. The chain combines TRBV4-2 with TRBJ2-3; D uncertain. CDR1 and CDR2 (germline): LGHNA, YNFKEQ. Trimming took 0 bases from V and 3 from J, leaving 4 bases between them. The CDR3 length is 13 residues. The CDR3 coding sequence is TGTGCCAGCAGCCAAGAATGGACAGATACGCAGTATTTT. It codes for CASSQEWTDTQYF.

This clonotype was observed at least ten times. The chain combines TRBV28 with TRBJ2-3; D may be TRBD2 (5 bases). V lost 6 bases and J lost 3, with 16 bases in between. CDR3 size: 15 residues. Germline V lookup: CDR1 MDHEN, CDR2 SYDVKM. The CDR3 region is CASRPASSVTDTQYF. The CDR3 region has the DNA TGTGCCAGCAGGCCGGCTAGCAGCGTTACAGATACGCAGTATTTT.

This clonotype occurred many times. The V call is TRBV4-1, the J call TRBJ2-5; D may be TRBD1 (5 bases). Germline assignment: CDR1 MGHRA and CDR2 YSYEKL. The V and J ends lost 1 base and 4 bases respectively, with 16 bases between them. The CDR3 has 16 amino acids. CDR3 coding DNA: TGCGCCAGCAGCCAAGGACAGCCCCTGGGCGTAGAGACCCAGTACTTC. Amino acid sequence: CASSQGQPLGVETQYF.

The CDR3 DNA reads TGTGCCAGCAGCAAAAGGGTAACAAGGCTAAACTACGAGCAGTACTTC. It encodes CASSKRVTRLNYEQYF. The rearrangement joins TRBV21-1 to TRBJ2-7. TRBV21-1 is described as a pseudogene. There are 16 residues in the CDR3.

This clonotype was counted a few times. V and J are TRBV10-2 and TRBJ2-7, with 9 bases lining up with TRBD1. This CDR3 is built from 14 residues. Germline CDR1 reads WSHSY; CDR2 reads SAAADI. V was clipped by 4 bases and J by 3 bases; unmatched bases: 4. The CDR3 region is CASSVGQGNYEQYF. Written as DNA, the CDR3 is TGCGCCAGCAGTGTGGGACAGGGTAACTACGAGCAGTACTTC.

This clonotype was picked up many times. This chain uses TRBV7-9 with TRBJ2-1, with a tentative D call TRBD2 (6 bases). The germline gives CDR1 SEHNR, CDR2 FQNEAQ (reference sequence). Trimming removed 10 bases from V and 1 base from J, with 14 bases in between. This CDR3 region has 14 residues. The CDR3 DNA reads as TGTGCCACATCCCCTAGCGAGTCCTACAATGAGCAGTTCTTC. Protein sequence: CATSPSESYNEQFF.

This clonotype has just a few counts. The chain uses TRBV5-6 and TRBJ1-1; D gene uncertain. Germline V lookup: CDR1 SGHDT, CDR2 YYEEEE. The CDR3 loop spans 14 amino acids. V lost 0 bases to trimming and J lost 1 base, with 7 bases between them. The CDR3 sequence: CASSLDEGNTEAFF. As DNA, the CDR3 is TGTGCCAGCAGCTTGGACGAAGGGAACACTGAAGCTTTCTTT.

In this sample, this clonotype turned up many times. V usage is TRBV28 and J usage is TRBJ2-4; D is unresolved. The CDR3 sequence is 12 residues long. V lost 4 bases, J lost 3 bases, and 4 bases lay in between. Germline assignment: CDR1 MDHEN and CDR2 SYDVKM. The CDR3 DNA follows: TGTGCCAGCAGTTGGAGCAAAAACATTCAGTACTTC. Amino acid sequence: CASSWSKNIQYF.

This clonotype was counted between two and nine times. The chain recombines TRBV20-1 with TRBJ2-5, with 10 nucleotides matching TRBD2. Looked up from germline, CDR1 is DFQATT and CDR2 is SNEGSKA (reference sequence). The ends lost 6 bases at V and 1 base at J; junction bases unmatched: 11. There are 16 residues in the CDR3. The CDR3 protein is CSAPGLADTSQETQYF. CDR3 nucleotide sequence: TGCAGTGCCCCCGGACTAGCGGATACGTCCCAAGAGACCCAGTACTTC.

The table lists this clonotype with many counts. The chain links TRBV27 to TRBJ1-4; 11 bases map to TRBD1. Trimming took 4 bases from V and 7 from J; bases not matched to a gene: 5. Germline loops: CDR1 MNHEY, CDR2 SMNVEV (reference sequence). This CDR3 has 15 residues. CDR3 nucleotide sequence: TGTGCCAGCAGTTCCGGGACAGGGGGAGTTGAAAAACTGTTTTTT. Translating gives CASSSGTGGVEKLFF.

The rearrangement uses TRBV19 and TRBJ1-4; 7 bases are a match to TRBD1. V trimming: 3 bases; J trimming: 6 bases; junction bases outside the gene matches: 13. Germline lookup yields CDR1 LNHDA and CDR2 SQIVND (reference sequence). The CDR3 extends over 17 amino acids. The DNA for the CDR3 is TGTGCCAGTAGTATCGTGACAGGGATGAGAGGACATGAAAAACTGTTTTTT. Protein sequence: CASSIVTGMRGHEKLFF.

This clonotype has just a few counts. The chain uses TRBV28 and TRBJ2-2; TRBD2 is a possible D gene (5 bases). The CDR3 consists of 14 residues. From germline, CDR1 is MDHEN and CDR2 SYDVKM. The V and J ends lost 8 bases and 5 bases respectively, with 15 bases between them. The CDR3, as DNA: TGTGCCAGCTTCGTCTCTGAGGGAACCGGGGAGCTGTTTTTT. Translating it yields CASFVSEGTGELFF.

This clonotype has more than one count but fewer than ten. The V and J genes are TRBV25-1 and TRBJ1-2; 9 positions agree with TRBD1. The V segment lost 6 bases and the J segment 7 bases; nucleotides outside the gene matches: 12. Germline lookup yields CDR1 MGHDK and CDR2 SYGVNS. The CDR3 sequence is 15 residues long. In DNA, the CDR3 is TGTGCCAGCAGGGGAGGCCTCGGGACAGGGTCTGGCTACACCTTC. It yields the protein CASRGGLGTGSGYTF.

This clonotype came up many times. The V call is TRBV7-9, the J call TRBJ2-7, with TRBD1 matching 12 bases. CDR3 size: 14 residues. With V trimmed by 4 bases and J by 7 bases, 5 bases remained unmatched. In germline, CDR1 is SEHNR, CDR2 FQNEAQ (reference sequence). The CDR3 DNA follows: TGTGCCAGCAGCTCGGGACAGGGGGCGCGGGAGCAGTACTTC. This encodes CASSSGQGAREQYF.

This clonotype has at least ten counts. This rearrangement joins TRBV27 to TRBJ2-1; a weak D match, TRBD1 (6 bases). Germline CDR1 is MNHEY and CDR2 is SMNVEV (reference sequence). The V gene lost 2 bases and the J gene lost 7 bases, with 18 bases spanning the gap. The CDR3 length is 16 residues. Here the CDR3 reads CASSLGHVAGVNEQFF. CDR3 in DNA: TGTGCCAGCAGTTTAGGGCACGTCGCAGGGGTAAATGAGCAGTTCTTC.

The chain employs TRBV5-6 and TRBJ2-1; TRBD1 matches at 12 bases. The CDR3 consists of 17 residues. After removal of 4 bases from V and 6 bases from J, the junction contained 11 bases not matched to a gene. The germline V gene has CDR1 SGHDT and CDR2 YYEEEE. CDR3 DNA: TGTGCCAGCAGCGCCCTTCGGGACAGGGGGCGAGTCAATGAGCAGTTCTTC. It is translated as CASSALRDRGRVNEQFF. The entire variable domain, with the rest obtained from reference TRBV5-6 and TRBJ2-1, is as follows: DAGVTQSPTHLIKTRGQQVTLRCSPKSGHDTVSWYQQALGQGPQFIFQYYEEEERQRGNFPDRFSGHQFPNYSSELNVNALLLGDSALYLCASSALRDRGRVNEQFFGPGTRLTVL.

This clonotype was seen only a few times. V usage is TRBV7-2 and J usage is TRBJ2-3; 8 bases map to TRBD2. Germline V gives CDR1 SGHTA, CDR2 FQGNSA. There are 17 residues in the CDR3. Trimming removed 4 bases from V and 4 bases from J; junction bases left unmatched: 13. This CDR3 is CASSSTFSGSSADTQYF. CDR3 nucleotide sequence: TGTGCCAGCAGCTCTACCTTCAGCGGGAGTAGTGCAGATACGCAGTATTTT.

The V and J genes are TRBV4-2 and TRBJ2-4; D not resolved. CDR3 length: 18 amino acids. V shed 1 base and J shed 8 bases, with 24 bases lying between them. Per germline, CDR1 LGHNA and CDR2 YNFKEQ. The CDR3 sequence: CASSQGGARVMGLDIQYF. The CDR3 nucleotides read TGTGCCAGCAGCCAAGGAGGCGCTCGAGTCATGGGATTGGACATTCAGTACTTC.

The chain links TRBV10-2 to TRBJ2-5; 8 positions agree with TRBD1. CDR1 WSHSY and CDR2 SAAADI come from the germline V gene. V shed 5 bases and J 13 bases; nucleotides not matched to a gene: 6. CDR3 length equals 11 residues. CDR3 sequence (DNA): TGCGCCAGCAGTCCCGGACAGGGATTGTACTTC. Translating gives CASSPGQGLYF.

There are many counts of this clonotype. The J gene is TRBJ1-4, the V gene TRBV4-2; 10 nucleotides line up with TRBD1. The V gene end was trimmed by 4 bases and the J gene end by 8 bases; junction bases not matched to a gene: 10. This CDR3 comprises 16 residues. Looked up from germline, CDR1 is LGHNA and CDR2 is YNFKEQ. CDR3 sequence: CASSPNPGTGVEKLFF. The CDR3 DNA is TGTGCCAGCAGCCCCAATCCCGGGACAGGGGTCGAAAAACTGTTTTTT.

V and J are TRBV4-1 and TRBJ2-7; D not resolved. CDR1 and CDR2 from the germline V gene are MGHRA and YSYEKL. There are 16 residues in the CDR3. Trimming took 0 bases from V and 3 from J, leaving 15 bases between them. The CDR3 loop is CASSQDDRSQFYEQYF. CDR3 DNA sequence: TGCGCCAGCAGCCAAGATGATCGGTCGCAGTTCTACGAGCAGTACTTC.